This paragraph covers one T cell receptor (beta chain) sequence. What it binds is unknown. This same CDR3 is encoded by further DNA sequences in the sample. Specified treatment: some 20 received Ad26.COV2.S at low or high dose, single or two shots; 5 received placebo; per-sample allocation not given. The investigators took samples on day 63 after the first vaccine or placebo injection. An adult aged 18-55 years in Boston served as the donor. As its vector, the vaccine had Ad26, which expressed Wuhan-strain SARS-CoV-2 spike. The source of the sample is a study of Ad26.COV2.S vaccination and SARS-CoV-2 variants. General study results and limits: Substantial breadth was reported for post-vaccination spike-specific CD8+ and CD4+ T cells. Quantification of TCR breadth and depth may have yielded underestimates of total T cell responses.

The method was immunoSEQ multiplex PCR; TCRdb's version includes in-frame clones alone and lacks a portion of them. Of 350,000 to 600,000 clones in the sample, 80% to 90% are singletons; the top ten hold about 1.7%. The material was peripheral blood, obtained in a trial of Ad26.COV2.S vaccine versus placebo. The source is a person between 18 and 65 years old who received the Ad26.COV2.S COVID-19 vaccine or a placebo.

The CDR3 sequence is CASSRYQETQYF. The CDR3 region has the DNA TGTGCCAGCAGCCGGTACCAAGAGACCCAGTACTTC. V gene TRBV11-2 combines with J gene TRBJ2-5; no clear D gene. The CDR3 runs 12 residues. The V gene lost 5 bases and the J gene lost 0 bases, with 4 bases spanning the gap. Germline-derived CDR1 and CDR2 are SGHAT and FQNNGV.